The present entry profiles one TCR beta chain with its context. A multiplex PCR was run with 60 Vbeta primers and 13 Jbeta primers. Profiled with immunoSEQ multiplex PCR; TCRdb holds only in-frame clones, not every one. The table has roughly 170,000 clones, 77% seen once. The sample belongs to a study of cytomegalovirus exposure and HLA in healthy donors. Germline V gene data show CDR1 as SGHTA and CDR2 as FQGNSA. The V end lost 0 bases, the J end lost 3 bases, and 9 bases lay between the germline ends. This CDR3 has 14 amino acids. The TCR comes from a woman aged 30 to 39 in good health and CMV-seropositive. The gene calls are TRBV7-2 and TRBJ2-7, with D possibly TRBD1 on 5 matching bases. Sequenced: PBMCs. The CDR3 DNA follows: TGTGCCAGCAGCTTAGCGGACACCTACTACGAGCAGTACTTC. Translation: CASSLADTYYEQYF.